The 24 T cell receptor beta chains below were found in one sample sequenced in a study of cytomegalovirus exposure and HLA in healthy donors. It was with 60 Vbeta and 13 Jbeta primers that the PCR ran. Clones were read by immunoSEQ multiplex PCR, and TCRdb kept only the in-frame ones, dropping some. The sample comprises 110,000 to 150,000 clones, roughly 76% of which are singletons, and approximately 14% rests with the top ten. The sequenced sample was PBMCs. Every receptor here comes from a human donor in good health.

DNA for the CDR3: TGCGCCAGCAGCCAACCGGGACAGGGAGTGCGTGGCTATGGCTACACCTTC. This gives the protein CASSQPGQGVRGYGYTF. The rearrangement uses TRBV4-1 and TRBJ1-2; 9 bases are a match to TRBD1. Germline values: CDR1 MGHRA, CDR2 YSYEKL. There are 17 residues in the CDR3. The V and J ends lost 2 bases and 4 bases, in that order; junction bases with no gene match: 11.

This clone was counted between two and nine times. The genes are TRBV5-4 and TRBJ1-1; no clear D. The CDR3 loop spans 15 amino acids. V lost 0 bases to trimming and J lost 1 base, with 10 bases between them. In germline, CDR1 is SGHNT, CDR2 YYREEE (reference sequence). CDR3 residues: CASSLVQEENTEAFF. CDR3 coding DNA: TGTGCCAGCAGCTTGGTTCAGGAGGAGAACACTGAAGCTTTCTTT.

This rearrangement joins TRBV6-5 to TRBJ1-1; D is perhaps TRBD1 (5 bases). With 7 bases removed from V and 0 bases from J, the gap between germline ends came to 12 bases. CDR3 size: 14 residues. Germline V gene lookup returns CDR1 MNHEY and CDR2 SVGAGI. This chain's CDR3 is CASTRPGMNTEAFF. In DNA, the CDR3 is TGTGCCAGCACCCGTCCAGGGATGAACACTGAAGCTTTCTTT.

This clone turned up a few times. The chain recombines TRBV15 with TRBJ1-1; D remains ambiguous. Germline CDR1 and CDR2: LNHNV and YYDKDF (reference sequence). V was pared by 4 bases and J by 3 bases, with 9 bases between. This CDR3 comprises 13 residues. DNA of the CDR3: TGTGCCACCAGCAACCGGGGTTACACTGAAGCTTTCTTT. It translates to CATSNRGYTEAFF. Variable domain in full (rest from reference TRBV15 and TRBJ1-1): DAMVIQNPRYQVTQFGKPVTLSCSQTLNHNVMYWYQQKSSQAPKLLFHYYDKDFNNEADTPDNFQSRRPNTSFCFLDIRSPGLGDTAMYLCATSNRGYTEAFFGQGTRLTVV.

The chain joins TRBV12-5 to TRBJ1-4; D remains unclear. V dropped 6 bases and J dropped 5 bases, with 4 bases sitting between them. The CDR3 loop spans 11 amino acids. Germline V gene data show CDR1 as LGHNT and CDR2 as FRNRAP. The CDR3 nucleotides read TGTGCTAGTGGAGCCAATGAAAAACTGTTTTTT. This encodes CASGANEKLFF.

V usage is TRBV10-3 and J usage is TRBJ1-1; 7 bases fit TRBD1. The CDR3 loop spans 14 amino acids. Germline V gene lookup returns CDR1 ENHRY and CDR2 SYGVKD. Trimming removed 3 bases from V and 8 bases from J; junction bases left unmatched: 9. The CDR3 coding sequence is TGTGCCATCAGTGAAGGGACGACAGGGAAGGAAGCTTTCTTT. Protein sequence: CAISEGTTGKEAFF.

The CDR3 DNA sequence: TGTGCCAGCAGCTTAGCGCTGAGGCCGAACACTGAAGCTTTCTTT. Protein: CASSLALRPNTEAFF. V gene TRBV7-6 combines with J gene TRBJ1-1; D gene uncertain. The CDR3 runs to 15 residues. Germline V gene data show CDR1 as SGHVS and CDR2 as FNYEAQ. V was cut by 0 bases and J by 1 base, with 9 bases left in between.

In this sample, this clone turned up once. The rearrangement links TRBV5-8 to TRBJ1-1, with TRBD1 as a possible D gene (6 bases). Germline assignment: CDR1 SGHTS and CDR2 YDEGEE. The V and J ends lost 4 bases and 7 bases respectively, with 11 bases between them. The CDR3 has 12 residues. The CDR3 is CASSPGHREAFF. CDR3 coding DNA: TGTGCCAGCAGCCCGGGACACCGTGAAGCTTTCTTT.

The V and J genes are TRBV5-4 and TRBJ2-3, with a weak D call TRBD1 (6 bases). V was cut by 6 bases and J by 3 bases, with 11 bases left in between. The CDR3 extends over 13 amino acids. Germline V lookup: CDR1 SGHNT, CDR2 YYREEE (reference sequence). The CDR3 bases are TGTGCCAGCACCACCCAGGGGACAGATACGCAGTATTTT. Translating it yields CASTTQGTDTQYF.

This clone was seen once. The V gene is TRBV7-3, the J gene TRBJ2-2; D is ambiguous. The length of the CDR3 is 14 residues. The V end lost 1 base, the J end lost 3 bases, and 6 bases lay between the germline ends. Germline CDR1 SGHTA, CDR2 FQGTGA. The CDR3 region has the DNA TGTGCCAGCAGCTTAAACATGGACACCGGGGAGCTGTTTTTT. This gives the protein CASSLNMDTGELFF.

V usage is TRBV11-2 and J usage is TRBJ2-5; 14 positions match TRBD2. Per germline, CDR1 SGHAT and CDR2 FQNNGV. With V trimmed by 5 bases and J by 1 base, 12 bases remained unmatched. The length of the CDR3 is 19 residues. This CDR3 is CASSQRRGTSGSVQETQYF. As DNA, the CDR3 is TGTGCCAGCAGCCAGAGGAGGGGGACTAGCGGGAGTGTCCAAGAGACCCAGTACTTC.

CDR3 protein: CASSQVVHGEQFF. CDR3 DNA sequence: TGTGCCAGCAGCCAAGTCGTCCACGGTGAGCAGTTCTTC. The chain couples TRBV14 to TRBJ2-1; D gene ambiguous. The CDR3 has 13 amino acids. The germline gives CDR1 SGHDN, CDR2 FVKESK. Trimming cost V 1 base and J 9 bases, with 10 bases left between them.

This rearrangement joins TRBV5-8 to TRBJ2-3; D is uncertain. The CDR3 is 15 residues long. Germline CDR1 SGHTS, CDR2 YDEGEE. V was shortened by 0 bases and J by 4 bases, with 12 bases between the two germline ends. CDR3 DNA sequence: TGTGCCAGCAGCTTGGTCGACTTCAGCTCAGATACGCAGTATTTT. Translation: CASSLVDFSSDTQYF.

The CDR3 nucleotides are TGCGCCAGCAGCTTGGCGAAACAGGGCTCTGGAAACACCATATATTTT. Amino acid sequence: CASSLAKQGSGNTIYF. V is TRBV5-1 and J is TRBJ1-3; D might be TRBD1 (6 bases). Per the germline V gene, CDR1 is SGHRS and CDR2 is YFSETQ. V lost 0 bases to trimming and J lost 0 bases, with 10 bases between them. The CDR3 is 16 residues long.

The V call is TRBV5-1, the J call TRBJ2-3; D possibly corresponds to TRBD2 (6 bases). Trimming shortened V by 0 bases and J by 2 bases, and 13 bases separated the two germline ends. Looked up from germline, CDR1 is SGHRS and CDR2 is YFSETQ. This CDR3 contains 16 residues. The CDR3 sequence is CASSLEGTLPTDTQYF. CDR3 in DNA: TGCGCCAGCAGCTTGGAGGGGACTCTCCCCACAGATACGCAGTATTTT. The complete variable domain, with remaining parts taken from reference TRBV5-1 and TRBJ2-3, reads KAGVTQTPRYLIKTRGQQVTLSCSPISGHRSVSWYQQTPGQGLQFLFEYFSETQRNKGNFPGRFSGRQFSNSRSEMNVSTLELGDSALYLCASSLEGTLPTDTQYFGPGTRLTVL.

The J gene is TRBJ1-2, the V gene TRBV7-2; D is possibly TRBD1 (6 bases). The germline gives CDR1 SGHTA, CDR2 FQGNSA. The V end was cut by 5 bases, the J end by 0 bases, with 13 bases between. This CDR3 region has 15 residues. CDR3 sequence: CASSPRTDSNYGYTF. CDR3 sequence (DNA): TGTGCCAGCAGCCCCCGGACAGATTCTAACTATGGCTACACCTTC.

The chain has TRBV30 and TRBJ2-2; D is possibly TRBD2 (6 bases). CDR3 length: 12 amino acids. Trimming left V 5 bases short and J 5 bases short, with 9 bases between. Germline CDR1 and CDR2: GTSNPN and SVGIG (reference sequence). The CDR3 DNA sequence: TGTGCCTGGCTTCGGGGGACCGGGGAGCTGTTTTTT. It yields the protein CAWLRGTGELFF.

This sequence joins TRBV6-1 and TRBJ1-4; D ambiguous. The CDR3 sequence is 14 residues long. V lost 9 bases and J 0 bases, leaving 11 bases between the germline ends. The germline V gene has CDR1 MNHNS and CDR2 SASEGT. Here the CDR3 reads CASHRFATNEKLFF. CDR3 sequence (DNA): TGTGCCAGTCACAGATTTGCAACTAATGAAAAACTGTTTTTT.

The chain employs TRBV7-9 and TRBJ2-7; D is perhaps TRBD1 (6 bases). The CDR3 is 13 amino acids. V was pared by 1 base and J by 4 bases, with 8 bases between. Germline V gene data show CDR1 as SEHNR and CDR2 as FQNEAQ (reference sequence). Here the CDR3 DNA reads TGTGCCAGCAGCTTAGAAGGGGGTTACGAGCAGTACTTC. Protein product: CASSLEGGYEQYF.

V gene TRBV4-2 combines with J gene TRBJ2-1, with 11 bases lining up with TRBD2. The V gene's germline CDR1 is LGHNA and CDR2 YNFKEQ. The ends lost 0 bases at V and 5 bases at J; junction bases unmatched: 9. The CDR3 has 18 residues. CDR3 sequence (DNA): TGTGCCAGCAGCCAAGATACCGTGGGGACTAGCGGTAACAATGAGCAGTTCTTC. Its protein product is CASSQDTVGTSGNNEQFF.

In this sample, this clone turned up a few times. V gene TRBV5-1 combines with J gene TRBJ2-3, with 7 bases lining up with TRBD2. The V gene end was trimmed by 3 bases and the J gene end by 2 bases; junction bases not matched to a gene: 9. This CDR3 spans 16 amino acids. CDR1 and CDR2 from the germline V gene are SGHRS and YFSETQ. The CDR3 DNA reads TGCGCCAGCAGCTCGAGCGGGGCCGGAAACACAGATACGCAGTATTTT. Its protein is CASSSSGAGNTDTQYF.

The chain recombines TRBV6-1 with TRBJ2-5; TRBD2 agrees at 7 bases. The CDR3 consists of 15 residues. J was trimmed by 5 bases and V by 4 bases; bases with no gene match: 10. Germline CDR1 is MNHNS and CDR2 is SASEGT. The CDR3 sequence is CASSGWGGEGETQYF. CDR3 DNA sequence: TGTGCCAGCAGTGGATGGGGGGGAGAGGGGGAGACCCAGTACTTC.

This clone was detected a few times. The chain joins TRBV7-2 to TRBJ2-5, with TRBD1 matching 9 bases. V was pared by 5 bases and J by 11 bases, with 18 bases of the junction left unmatched. This CDR3 is built from 16 residues. The V gene's germline CDR1 is SGHTA and CDR2 FQGNSA. Here the CDR3 DNA reads TGTGCCAGCAGCCCCGCTCCGGGACAGGGACCCCGTGAGCAGTACTTC. It specifies CASSPAPGQGPREQYF.

The chain recombines TRBV7-3 with TRBJ2-5; perhaps TRBD1 as D (6 bases). Germline V gives CDR1 SGHTA, CDR2 FQGTGA. The CDR3 is made up of 13 amino acids. Trimming stripped 3 bases from V and 2 bases from J, with 7 bases between. The CDR3 reads CASSFGQQETQYF. In nucleotides, the CDR3 is TGTGCCAGCAGCTTCGGACAGCAAGAGACCCAGTACTTC.